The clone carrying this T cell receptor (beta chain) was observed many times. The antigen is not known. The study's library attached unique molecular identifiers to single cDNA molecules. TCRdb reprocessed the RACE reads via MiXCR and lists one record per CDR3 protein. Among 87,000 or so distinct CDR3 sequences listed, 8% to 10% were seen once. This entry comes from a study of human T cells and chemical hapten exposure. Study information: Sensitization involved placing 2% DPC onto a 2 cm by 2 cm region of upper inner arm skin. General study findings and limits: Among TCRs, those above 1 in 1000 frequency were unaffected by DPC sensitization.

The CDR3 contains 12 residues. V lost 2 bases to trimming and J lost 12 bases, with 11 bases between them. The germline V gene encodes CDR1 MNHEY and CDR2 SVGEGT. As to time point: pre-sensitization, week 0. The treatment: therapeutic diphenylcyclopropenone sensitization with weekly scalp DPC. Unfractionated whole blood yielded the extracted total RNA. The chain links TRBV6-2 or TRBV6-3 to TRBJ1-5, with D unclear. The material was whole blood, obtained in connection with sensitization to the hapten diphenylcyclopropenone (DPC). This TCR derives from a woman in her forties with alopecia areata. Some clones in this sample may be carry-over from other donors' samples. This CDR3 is CASSYGEAVQHF. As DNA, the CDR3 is TGTGCCAGCAGTTACGGGGAGGCGGTCCAGCATTTT.